The T cell receptor (beta chain) described here comes from a study of response to subunit inactivated influenza vaccine. Germline V lookup: CDR1 DFQATT, CDR2 SNEGSKA (reference sequence). V dropped 5 bases and J dropped 1 base, with 4 bases sitting between them. This CDR3 is 11 amino acids long. TCRdb reprocessed the RT-PCR reads via MiXCR and lists one record per CDR3 protein. The sample lists approximately 490,000 distinct CDR3 sequences; roughly 7.6% were seen once. Ten or more counts support this clonotype. The clonotype comes from a man aged 50 to 75 who received an inactivated influenza vaccine. J is TRBJ2-3 and V is TRBV20-1; D is ambiguous. This specimen was PBMCs from blood, taken roughly 24 months after vaccination. Here the CDR3 DNA reads TGCAGTGCTCCCCGCACAGATACGCAGTATTTT. This codes for CSAPRTDTQYF.